The clone carrying this TCR beta chain appeared a few times. The antigen remains undetermined. The sample originates from a study of post-analysis software for immune sequencing data. Broader study findings: Roughly 5 TRBV segments, TRBV5-6, TRBV5-1 and TRBV20-1 among them, were found more frequent in patients than controls.

The TCR beta cDNA libraries carried unique molecular identifiers. Each CDR3 protein is one row after TCRdb ran MiXCR on the PCR reads. The sample holds about 770,000 distinct CDR3 sequences; more than 45% are singletons and the top ten take roughly 5.2%. V dropped 3 bases and J dropped 6 bases, with 7 bases sitting between them. This CDR3 has 12 residues. The gene calls are TRBV12-3 or TRBV12-4 and TRBJ2-3; D gene uncertain. Specimen: blood. The TCR sequence derives from a girl between 5 and 17 years old with multiple sclerosis. CDR3 loop: CASSFKGDTQYF. The DNA for the CDR3 is TGTGCCAGCAGTTTTAAGGGCGATACGCAGTATTTT.